These T cell receptor beta chains were read from a single sample in a study of blood T cells in healthy people across ages. TCRdb ran MiXCR on the 5' RACE reads and lists one entry per CDR3 protein. The sample consists of roughly 720,000 distinct CDR3 sequences, roughly 50% of them appearing once. Source material: blood. All receptors come from an elderly man in good health. CDR3s leave out the opening cysteine and the closing phenylalanine or tryptophan. Each record gives: J gene, V gene, D gene, CDR3 protein. A D gene is named only where the DNA matches it firmly.

. | TRBV12-3/TRBV12-4 | . | ASSSTRGGGIYEQY
TRBJ1-1 | TRBV29-1 | . | SATTNWAF
TRBJ2-7 | TRBV5-1 | TRBD1 | ASSLEGQKRSYEQY
TRBJ1-5 | TRBV10-3 | . | AYQPQH
TRBJ1-4 | TRBV2 | TRBD1 | ASSALLTGAHATNEKLF
TRBJ2-3 | TRBV27 | . | ASSRAATFYRYAY
TRBJ2-7 | TRBV28 | TRBD2 | ASSFSGLGGYEQY
TRBJ1-4 | TRBV4-1 | . | ASSLLKGNEKLF
TRBJ2-2 | TRBV12-3/TRBV12-4 | TRBD2 | ASSLYWLRTSGSSGELF
TRBJ2-1 | TRBV28 | . | ASSPKPSSYNEQF
TRBJ1-2 | TRBV7-8 | TRBD1 | ASSLRRGQANYGYT
TRBJ1-2 | TRBV6-1 | . | ASSAQPNYGYT
TRBJ2-1 | TRBV29-1 | . | SVAPLHGTPAREQF
TRBJ2-7 | TRBV20-1 | TRBD1 | SARDRTGGAYEQY
TRBJ2-5 | TRBV2 | . | ASGIQETQY
TRBJ2-7 | TRBV15 | . | ATSRGTASSYEQY
TRBJ2-7 | TRBV7-2 | TRBD2 | ASSPSSGPSYEQY
TRBJ1-1 | TRBV13 | . | ASSLGRGYGEAF
TRBJ2-1 | TRBV11-2 | . | ASSLYGYNEQF
TRBJ1-1 | TRBV6-5 | TRBD1 | ASSYSDRGSDEAF
. | TRBV28 | TRBD2 | ASESGLAATYEQY
TRBJ2-3 | TRBV7-9 | TRBD2 | ASSLEGLADGTDTQY
TRBJ2-7 | TRBV10-2 | . | ASSEGQTHKY
TRBJ2-1 | TRBV20-1 | TRBD2 | SARGGLAGFNEQF
TRBJ2-5 | TRBV20-1 | TRBD1 | SAQRTGRSYDQY
TRBJ1-5 | TRBV10-3 | TRBD1 | AISQIPGQGYQPQH
TRBJ1-5 | TRBV7-9 | . | ASSFVSQPQH
TRBJ1-1 | TRBV12-3/TRBV12-4 | TRBD1 | ASSFRQGKNTEAF